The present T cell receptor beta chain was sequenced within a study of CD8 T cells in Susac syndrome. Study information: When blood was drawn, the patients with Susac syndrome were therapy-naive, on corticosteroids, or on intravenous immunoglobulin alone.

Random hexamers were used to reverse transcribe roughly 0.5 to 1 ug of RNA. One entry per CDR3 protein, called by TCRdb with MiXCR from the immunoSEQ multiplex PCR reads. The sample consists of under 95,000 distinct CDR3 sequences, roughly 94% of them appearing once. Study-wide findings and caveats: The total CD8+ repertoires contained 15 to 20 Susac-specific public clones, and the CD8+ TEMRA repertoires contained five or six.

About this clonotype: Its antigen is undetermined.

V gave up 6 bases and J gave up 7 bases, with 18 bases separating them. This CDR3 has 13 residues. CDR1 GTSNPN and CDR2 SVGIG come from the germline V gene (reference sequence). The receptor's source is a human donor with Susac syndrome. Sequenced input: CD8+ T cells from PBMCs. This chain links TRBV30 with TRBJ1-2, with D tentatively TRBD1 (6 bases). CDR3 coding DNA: TGTGCCTGCGTACAGGGTTGGGTCGGTGGCTACACCTTC. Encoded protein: CACVQGWVGGYTF.